The source of this T cell receptor (beta chain) is a study of regulatory T cells in long-lasting Graves disease. This clonotype has ten or more counts. What it binds is unknown. Time point of the sample: newly diagnosed GD, antithyroid drugs for less than 3 months. PBMC RNA was the source of the TCR library. Study-level results: Graves' patients with persistent disease showed TCR diversity lower than patients newly diagnosed.

Germline loops: CDR1 SGHNT, CDR2 YYREEE (reference sequence). This CDR3 has 15 amino acids. Trimming left V 0 bases short and J 4 bases short, with 11 bases between. Construction of TCR beta libraries relied on iRepertoire HTBI primers and on Arm-PCR targeting CDR3 regions. TCRdb processed the multiplex PCR reads anew with MiXCR; each CDR3 protein has one entry. Here the sample spans a few hundred thousand distinct CDR3 sequences, 15% to 20% being singletons. This sample was shared with a second study, whose subject was T cells in Graves' hyperthyroidism and ophthalmopathy. In that study: When the TCR CDR3 underwent first-round RT-PCR, the HTBI primer set was used.

The chain carries TRBV5-4 and TRBJ2-1; no reliable D call. The material was peripheral blood mononuclear cells (PBMCs), obtained at new diagnosis, from a patient treated with antithyroid drugs. The TCR originated in a woman aged 18-29 years with Graves disease. The CDR3 reads CASSLAADAYNEQFF. Written as DNA, the CDR3 is TGTGCCAGCAGCTTGGCCGCGGACGCATACAATGAGCAGTTCTTC.